These T cell receptor beta chains were read from a single sample in a study of shared clonotypes between healthy human individuals. This table comes from immunoSEQ multiplex PCR, and its TCRdb copy is limited to in-frame clones, with some not included. This table holds around 700,000 clones, 72% found once. Sequencing was performed on memory CD4+ T cells sorted from blood. The receptors shown here come from a woman in her twenties or thirties in good health. Both conserved end residues are part of each CDR3. A D gene is named only where the DNA matches it firmly. Size values are once, few and many counts, or a class for expanded clones, and some rows have none.

abundance,j_gene,len,v_gene,d_gene,CDR3aa,CDR3nt
-,TRBJ2-7,15,TRBV7-8,-,CASSLARIGLYEQYF,TGTGCCAGCAGCTTAGCGAGGATAGGACTATACGAGCAGTACTTC
-,TRBJ2-7,15,TRBV15,TRBD1,CATSILGQDSYEQYF,TGTGCCACCAGCATTCTCGGACAGGACTCCTACGAGCAGTACTTC
once,TRBJ2-3,14,TRBV2,-,CASSEVTRTDTQYF,TGTGCCAGCAGTGAAGTGACCCGGACAGATACGCAGTATTTT
few,TRBJ1-2,12,TRBV28,-,CASTHRVSGYTF,TGTGCCAGCACCCATAGGGTCAGTGGCTACACCTTC
-,TRBJ2-5,13,TRBV7-9,-,CASSLAGRETQYF,TGTGCCAGCAGCTTGGCAGGGCGAGAGACCCAGTACTTC
-,TRBJ2-7,14,TRBV4-1,-,CASSQPTVSYEQYF,TGCGCCAGCAGCCAACCCACAGTCAGCTACGAGCAGTACTTC
-,TRBJ1-2,14,TRBV18,-,CASSPVEPGHGYTF,TGTGCCAGCTCACCAGTTGAACCAGGGCATGGCTACACCTTC
-,TRBJ1-5,15,TRBV28,-,CASSLGTGVGQPQHF,TGTGCCAGCAGTTTAGGGACGGGGGTCGGTCAGCCCCAGCATTTT
few,TRBJ1-2,11,TRBV20-1,TRBD1,CSARRQGGYTF,TGCAGTGCTAGGCGACAGGGAGGCTACACCTTC
-,TRBJ1-4,13,TRBV29-1,-,CSVGRRAREKLFF,TGCAGCGTTGGGCGGCGCGCGCGCGAAAAACTGTTTTTT
-,TRBJ1-1,14,TRBV25-1,-,CASSVGRRNTEAFF,TGTGCCAGCAGTGTGGGCAGGAGGAACACTGAAGCTTTCTTT
-,TRBJ2-3,16,TRBV6-5,-,CASSSDWELKPDTQYF,TGTGCCAGCAGTTCCGATTGGGAGCTTAAGCCAGATACGCAGTATTTT
-,TRBJ2-3,15,TRBV2,TRBD2,CASRGLAGLVDTQYF,TGTGCCAGCAGGGGGCTAGCGGGATTGGTAGATACGCAGTATTTT
-,TRBJ1-2,13,TRBV28,-,CASSLHGGDGYTF,TGTGCCAGCAGTTTACACGGTGGCGATGGCTACACCTTC
once,TRBJ2-5,16,TRBV18,TRBD2,CASSPPGLGLQETQYF,TGTGCCAGCTCACCACCGGGACTAGGGCTCCAAGAGACCCAGTACTTC
-,TRBJ1-4,15,TRBV28,TRBD1,CASSSTGTEVEKLFF,TGTGCCAGCAGTTCAACCGGGACAGAAGTTGAAAAACTGTTTTTT
few,TRBJ1-1,15,TRBV28,-,CASSGYGAANTEAFF,TGTGCCAGCAGTGGGTATGGGGCGGCGAACACTGAAGCTTTCTTT
-,TRBJ2-7,13,TRBV5-1,-,CASSLGRSDEQYF,TGCGCCAGCAGCTTGGGGAGATCCGACGAGCAGTACTTC
-,TRBJ2-1,13,TRBV12-5,TRBD1,CASGLANRGEQFF,TGTGCTAGTGGTTTGGCCAACAGGGGCGAGCAGTTCTTC
once,TRBJ2-5,13,TRBV19,-,CASSPTETKTQYF,TGTGCCAGTAGTCCGACCGAGACGAAGACCCAGTACTTC
-,TRBJ2-7,18,TRBV5-1,-,CASMNTLRGGLTAYEQYF,TGCGCCAGCATGAATACACTGCGGGGTGGACTGACTGCCTACGAGCAGTACTTC
once,TRBJ1-1,13,TRBV11-2,-,CASSEHPGTPAFF,TGTGCCAGCAGCGAGCACCCGGGTACCCCTGCTTTCTTT
-,TRBJ1-5,15,TRBV19,-,CASASDSVDNQPQHF,TGTGCCAGTGCCTCGGACAGCGTCGATAATCAGCCCCAGCATTTT
-,TRBJ1-2,13,TRBV28,TRBD1,CASSSPGGPGYTF,TGTGCCAGCAGTTCACCAGGGGGGCCTGGCTACACCTTC
-,TRBJ1-2,16,TRBV27,-,CASSLSGEGSSYGYTF,TGTGCCAGCAGTTTATCGGGGGAGGGGTCGAGCTATGGCTACACCTTC
once,TRBJ2-7,13,TRBV6-5,-,CASRWTDAYEQYF,TGTGCCAGCAGATGGACCGACGCCTACGAGCAGTACTTC
-,TRBJ1-1,15,TRBV6-1,-,CASRLPPSGNTEAFF,TGTGCCAGCAGACTTCCACCATCGGGGAACACTGAAGCTTTCTTT
-,TRBJ2-1,13,TRBV6-5,-,CASSQQQSHEQFF,TGTGCCAGCAGTCAACAACAGAGCCATGAGCAGTTCTTC
-,TRBJ1-1,16,TRBV6-5,TRBD1,CASSYFGEGGRGEAFF,TGTGCCAGCAGTTACTTTGGGGAAGGGGGCCGAGGTGAAGCTTTCTTT
once,TRBJ2-7,12,TRBV10-3,TRBD2,CASGGQGNEQYF,TGTGCCAGCGGGGGTCAGGGTAACGAGCAGTACTTC
-,TRBJ2-1,17,TRBV19,TRBD2,CASSPHPLAGGPDEQFF,TGTGCCAGTAGTCCTCACCCGCTAGCGGGAGGGCCCGATGAGCAGTTCTTC
-,TRBJ2-1,16,TRBV5-1,TRBD2,CASSSTTSGTSNEQFF,TGCGCCAGCAGCTCTACAACTAGCGGGACCTCCAATGAGCAGTTCTTC
once,TRBJ1-1,14,TRBV30,-,CAWRVGGKDTEAFF,TGTGCCTGGAGGGTTGGGGGGAAAGACACTGAAGCTTTCTTT
-,TRBJ1-5,14,TRBV5-5,-,CASSSVPGHQPQHF,TGTGCCAGCAGCTCGGTCCCGGGGCATCAGCCCCAGCATTTT
few,TRBJ2-1,15,TRBV14,-,CASSQLKLGYNEQFF,TGTGCCAGCAGCCAATTGAAACTAGGATACAATGAGCAGTTCTTC
-,TRBJ2-1,17,TRBV9,-,CASSISVLASSYNEQFF,TGTGCCAGCAGCATATCAGTACTAGCCAGCTCCTACAATGAGCAGTTCTTC
once,TRBJ1-1,16,TRBV19,TRBD1,CASREGQGQGNTEAFF,TGTGCCAGTAGGGAGGGACAGGGTCAGGGGAACACTGAAGCTTTCTTT
-,TRBJ1-1,17,TRBV4-1,-,CASSHTLGGTIRTEAFF,TGCGCCAGCAGCCATACCCTGGGGGGGACAATAAGAACTGAAGCTTTCTTT
few,TRBJ1-5,14,TRBV5-4,-,CASSLWGTNQPQHF,TGTGCCAGCAGCTTGTGGGGAACGAATCAGCCCCAGCATTTT
-,TRBJ2-2,21,TRBV27,TRBD2,CASSLVGVLGGRARSAGELFF,TGTGCCAGCAGTTTGGTAGGCGTTCTAGGCGGGAGGGCCAGGAGCGCCGGGGAGCTGTTTTTT
-,TRBJ2-7,14,TRBV7-9,-,CASSSAALSGEQYF,TGTGCCAGCAGCTCTGCCGCCCTATCAGGCGAGCAGTACTTC
-,TRBJ2-5,18,TRBV4-1,-,CASSQDGWGGPPQETQYF,TGCGCCAGCAGCCAAGATGGGTGGGGCGGCCCGCCGCAAGAGACCCAGTACTTC
-,TRBJ2-1,14,TRBV5-1,-,CASGVTTPYNEQFF,TGCGCCAGCGGAGTGACTACCCCCTACAATGAGCAGTTCTTC
once,TRBJ2-7,13,TRBV10-3,-,CAISEGGPYEQYF,TGTGCCATCAGTGAGGGAGGGCCCTACGAGCAGTACTTC
-,TRBJ2-5,15,TRBV14,TRBD1,CASSQTWDRQETQYF,TGTGCCAGCAGCCAGACGTGGGACAGACAAGAGACCCAGTACTTC
few,TRBJ2-7,12,TRBV6-6,-,CASGPRLYEQYF,TGTGCCAGCGGGCCGAGGCTCTACGAGCAGTACTTC
-,TRBJ1-3,15,TRBV16,-,CASSPGRTSGNTIYF,TGTGCCAGCAGCCCCGGACGGACCTCTGGAAACACCATATATTTT
-,TRBJ1-2,14,TRBV19,TRBD1,CASRGPQGFYGYTF,TGTGCCAGTAGGGGACCACAGGGGTTCTATGGCTACACCTTC
once,TRBJ1-4,17,TRBV5-6,-,CASSSEYGGPMGEKLFF,TGTGCCAGCAGCTCAGAATATGGGGGACCGATGGGAGAAAAACTGTTTTTT